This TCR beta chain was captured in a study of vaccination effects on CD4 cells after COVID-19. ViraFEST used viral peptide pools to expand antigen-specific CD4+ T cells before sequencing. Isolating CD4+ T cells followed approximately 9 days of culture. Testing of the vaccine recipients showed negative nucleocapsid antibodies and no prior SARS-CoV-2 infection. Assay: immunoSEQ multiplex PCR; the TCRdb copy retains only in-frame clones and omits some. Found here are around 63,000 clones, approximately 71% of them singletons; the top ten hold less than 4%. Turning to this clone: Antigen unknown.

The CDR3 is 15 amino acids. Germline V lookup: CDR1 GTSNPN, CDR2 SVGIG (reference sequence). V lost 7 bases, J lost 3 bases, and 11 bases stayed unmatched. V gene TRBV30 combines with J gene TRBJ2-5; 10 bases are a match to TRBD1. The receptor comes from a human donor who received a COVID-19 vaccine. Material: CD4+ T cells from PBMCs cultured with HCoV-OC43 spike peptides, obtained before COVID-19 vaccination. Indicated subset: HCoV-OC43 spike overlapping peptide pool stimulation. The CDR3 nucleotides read TGTGCCTTCTGTCCGGGACAGGGGACGGAAGAGACCCAGTACTTC. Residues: CAFCPGQGTEETQYF.